The clone carrying this T cell receptor beta chain is medium-sized. The ends were cut back, 6 bases at V and 0 bases at J, with 24 bases in the middle. The V gene's germline CDR1 is MDHEN and CDR2 SYDVKM. The CDR3 contains 19 residues. The table came from immunoSEQ multiplex PCR; TCRdb's copy has only in-frame clones and leaves some out. The table has approximately 58,000 clones, about 83% seen once; the top ten hold around 5.1%. These data originate in a study of blood T cell repertoires in COVID-19. The source is a man in his forties with active COVID-19. The gene calls are TRBV28 and TRBJ1-5; D might be TRBD1 (6 bases). What was sequenced was peripheral blood. CDR3 nucleotides: TGTGCCAGCAGGTTACAAATCTATATGGGGGCCCATAGCAATCAGCCCCAGCATTTT. Translated: CASRLQIYMGAHSNQPQHF.